This TCR beta chain was recorded in a study of blood T cells in healthy people across ages. This clonotype was counted only a few times. The CDR3 is made up of 12 amino acids. Germline V lookup: CDR1 DFQATT, CDR2 SNEGSKA (reference sequence). The authors drew 8.5 to 10 milliliters of peripheral blood from each donor. Primers used in a second PCR of about 7 to 12 cycles were a sample-barcoded 5' primer and a J-beta primer mix. TCRdb re-analysed the 5' RACE reads in MiXCR, keeping a single row per CDR3 protein. This table has roughly 800,000 distinct CDR3 sequences, 53% appearing once. This clonotype originated in a man older than 75 in good health. The chain has TRBV20-1 and TRBJ2-3; 9 bases line up with TRBD1. Sequencing input: blood. CDR3 coding DNA: TGCAGCGCCGGGACAGGGCCAGATACGCAGTATTTT. It yields the protein CSAGTGPDTQYF.